These 15 T cell receptor beta chains originate from one sample sequenced in a study of T cells after yellow fever vaccination. MiXCR, run by TCRdb on the 5' RACE reads, gives a single entry per CDR3 protein. The sample records fewer than 500,000 distinct CDR3 sequences, under 20% being singletons. Sequenced material: PBMCs, taken before the yellow fever booster vaccination. The receptors stem from a young man who received the YFV17D yellow fever vaccine.

The chain carries TRBV4-2 and TRBJ1-1, with D possibly TRBD1 on 5 matching bases. CDR3 size: 16 residues. The germline CDR1 and CDR2 sequences are LGHNA and YNFKEQ. Trimming took 4 bases from V and 3 from J, leaving 18 bases between them. The CDR3 protein is CASSLRAAGRDTEAFF. Here the CDR3 DNA reads TGTGCCAGCAGCCTCAGGGCGGCAGGACGGGACACTGAAGCTTTCTTT.

The chain is built from TRBV5-1 and TRBJ2-1; tentative D call: TRBD1 (6 bases). The germline V gene has CDR1 SGHRS and CDR2 YFSETQ. This CDR3 spans 13 amino acids. V was clipped by 7 bases and J by 7 bases, with 15 bases between them. CDR3 DNA sequence: TGCGCCAGCGGAGTACAGGGTCCGAATGAGCAGTTCTTC. As protein: CASGVQGPNEQFF.

This clonotype was seen repeatedly, ten times or more. The V and J genes are TRBV9 and TRBJ1-5, with TRBD1 as a possible D gene (6 bases). Germline values: CDR1 SGDLS, CDR2 YYNGEE. Between the trimmed V and J ends, which lost 3 bases and 5 bases, there was a span of 12 bases. The CDR3 extends over 14 amino acids. CDR3 loop: CASSADSFDQPQHF. CDR3 nucleotides: TGTGCCAGCAGCGCGGACAGCTTTGATCAGCCCCAGCATTTT.

This clonotype was counted only a few times. This chain joins TRBV7-9 and TRBJ2-7, with D tentatively TRBD1 or TRBD2 (5 bases each). The CDR3 is 15 residues long. With 4 bases removed from V and 1 base from J, the gap between germline ends came to 14 bases. From germline, CDR1 is SEHNR and CDR2 FQNEAQ (reference sequence). CDR3 nucleotides: TGTGCCAGCAGCTCTGGAATGGGGGAGTCCTACGAGCAGTACTTC. Translation gives CASSSGMGESYEQYF.

J is TRBJ1-2 and V is TRBV5-1; D not resolved. This CDR3 is 13 amino acids long. Germline V gene data show CDR1 as SGHRS and CDR2 as YFSETQ. V was trimmed by 1 base and J by 7 bases, leaving 11 bases between them. DNA for the CDR3: TGCGCCAGCAGCTTGTTCGGGTCGGGTGGCTACACCTTC. This codes for CASSLFGSGGYTF.

This clonotype was counted ten times or more. The chain recombines TRBV5-1 with TRBJ2-3; TRBD1 might be the D (6 bases). Per germline, CDR1 SGHRS and CDR2 YFSETQ. This CDR3 has 15 amino acids. V was cut by 3 bases and J by 2 bases, with 13 bases left in between. CDR3 loop: CASSSPTGATDTQYF. The CDR3 region has the DNA TGCGCCAGCAGCTCACCGACAGGAGCCACAGATACGCAGTATTTT.

The genes are TRBV4-2 and TRBJ1-5, with 10 bases aligning to TRBD1. Germline CDR1 reads LGHNA; CDR2 reads YNFKEQ. The CDR3 is 15 residues long. With 0 bases clipped from V and 11 bases from J, the junction kept 7 bases outside the gene matches. This CDR3 reads CASSQDGQGGVTQHF. The CDR3 DNA sequence: TGTGCCAGCAGCCAAGATGGACAGGGGGGAGTAACCCAGCATTTT.

This chain joins TRBV4-2 and TRBJ2-7; TRBD2 might be the D (5 bases). Trimming stripped 0 bases from V and 2 bases from J, with 14 bases between. This CDR3 has 16 residues. From germline, CDR1 is LGHNA and CDR2 YNFKEQ. The CDR3, as DNA: TGTGCCAGCAGCCAAGATTACGGCAGGCGGGCCTACGAGCAGTACTTC. It specifies CASSQDYGRRAYEQYF.

Only a few counts were recorded for this clonotype. This sequence joins TRBV20-1 and TRBJ2-2; TRBD2 matches at 11 bases. The CDR3 has 16 amino acids. Germline V gene sequence: CDR1 DFQATT, CDR2 SNEGSKA (reference sequence). Trimming removed 3 bases from V and 0 bases from J; junction bases left unmatched: 3. In DNA, the CDR3 is TGCAGTGCTAGGAGACTAGCGGGGCCGAACACCGGGGAGCTGTTTTTT. Its translation is CSARRLAGPNTGELFF.

The CDR3 region is CSARWGGGPDTQYF. DNA for the CDR3: TGCAGTGCTAGATGGGGCGGGGGGCCAGATACGCAGTATTTT. The rearrangement links TRBV20-1 to TRBJ2-3; 8 bases match TRBD2. The CDR3 has 14 residues. Germline values: CDR1 DFQATT, CDR2 SNEGSKA (reference sequence). V was pared by 2 bases and J by 4 bases, with 5 bases of the junction left unmatched.

This chain uses TRBV7-9 with TRBJ1-1, with D uncertain. Germline V gene data show CDR1 as SEHNR and CDR2 as FQNEAQ (reference sequence). V was cut by 5 bases and J by 3 bases, with 16 bases left in between. The CDR3 spans 15 residues. The CDR3 reads CASSPWGFGDTEAFF. CDR3 in DNA: TGTGCCAGCAGCCCCTGGGGATTCGGAGACACTGAAGCTTTCTTT.

This clonotype turned up a few times. The chain links TRBV29-1 to TRBJ2-2; perhaps TRBD1 as D (5 bases). Germline V gene sequence: CDR1 SQVTM, CDR2 ANQGSEA. Trimming removed 0 bases at V and 1 base at J, with 12 bases between. The length of the CDR3 is 16 residues. This chain's CDR3 is CSVEDLDTKNTGELFF. CDR3 DNA sequence: TGCAGCGTTGAAGATTTGGACACCAAGAACACCGGGGAGCTGTTTTTT.

This clonotype appeared a single time. The rearrangement uses TRBV5-1 and TRBJ2-1; D tentatively fits TRBD1 or TRBD2 (6 bases each). The CDR3 is 17 residues long. Germline lookup yields CDR1 SGHRS and CDR2 YFSETQ. Between the trimmed V and J ends, which lost 1 base and 7 bases, there was a span of 21 bases. CDR3 amino acids: CASSLPVAGGEGNEQFF. The CDR3 DNA reads TGCGCCAGCAGCTTGCCGGTTGCCGGGGGCGAAGGAAATGAGCAGTTCTTC. The full variable domain, with the rest looked up from reference TRBV5-1 and TRBJ2-1, is KAGVTQTPRYLIKTRGQQVTLSCSPISGHRSVSWYQQTPGQGLQFLFEYFSETQRNKGNFPGRFSGRQFSNSRSEMNVSTLELGDSALYLCASSLPVAGGEGNEQFFGPGTRLTVL.

This chain links TRBV7-2 with TRBJ2-3, with D maybe TRBD2 (6 bases). Germline CDR1 and CDR2: SGHTA and FQGNSA. Trimming left V 1 base short and J 11 bases short, with 10 bases between. This CDR3 comprises 12 residues. The CDR3 here is CASSLGARGQYF. For the CDR3, the DNA is TGTGCCAGCAGCTTAGGTGCGCGGGGGCAGTATTTT.

In this sample, this clonotype turned up once. This rearrangement joins TRBV20-1 to TRBJ2-1; 11 bases are shared with TRBD2. V lost 1 base and J lost 8; bases outside the gene matches: 4. The CDR3 extends over 14 amino acids. Per the germline V gene, CDR1 is DFQATT and CDR2 is SNEGSKA (reference sequence). The CDR3 loop reads CSARGSGGAYEQFF. DNA for the CDR3: TGCAGTGCTAGAGGTAGCGGGGGGGCCTATGAGCAGTTCTTC.